This TCR beta chain derives from a study of T cell responses to AZD1222 COVID-19 vaccine. To note about this clone: Its matching antigen is unknown.

This CDR3 is 13 amino acids long. Germline V gene data show CDR1 as ENHRY and CDR2 as SYGVKD. V dropped 6 bases and J dropped 6; count of bases not matched to a gene: 1. The study, taken as a whole, reports: Baseline serostatus was positive in only a handful of AZD1222 recipients. Possibly, clonal diversity was underestimated; donors were largely white British and included more females. Nearly half of spike-specific TCRs reportedly go after variant regions that carry no mutations.

Method: immunoSEQ multiplex PCR; TCRdb's copy keeps in-frame clones and lacks some. The table lists approximately 150,000 clones, under 95% of them singletons. The source is an adult who received the AZD1222 COVID-19 vaccine. The sequencing here drew on peripheral blood, taken 28 days after the second AZD1222 dose. The chain couples TRBV10-3 to TRBJ1-6, with 8 nucleotides matching TRBD1. CDR3 amino acids: CAISDRGNSPLHF. For the CDR3, the DNA is TGTGCCATCAGCGACAGGGGTAATTCACCCCTCCACTTT.